The 13 T cell receptor beta chains below come from one sample, sequenced in a study of blood T cell repertoires in COVID-19. Clones were sequenced by immunoSEQ multiplex PCR, and TCRdb holds only the in-frame ones, with some missing. Here the sample spans just under 55,000 clones, about nine tenths being singletons. The sample taken for sequencing was peripheral blood. The source is a woman between 40 and 50 years old with active COVID-19.

This chain joins TRBV6-4 and TRBJ1-1; 9 nucleotides match TRBD1. V lost 0 bases to trimming and J lost 10 bases; unmatched junction nucleotides: 6. Per germline, CDR1 MRHNA and CDR2 SNTAGT. The CDR3 extends over 14 amino acids. Written as DNA, the CDR3 is TGTGCCAGCAGTGACTCGAGAACAGGGGGCGCAGCTTTCTTT. Translating gives CASSDSRTGGAAFF.

This chain joins TRBV12-5 and TRBJ1-5; TRBD1 is a possible D gene (5 bases). From germline, CDR1 is LGHNT and CDR2 FRNRAP. CDR3 length: 15 residues. Trimming shortened V by 2 bases and J by 4 bases, and 12 bases separated the two germline ends. The CDR3 is CASGLSGVWNQPQHF. The CDR3 coding sequence is TGTGCTAGTGGTTTGTCGGGGGTTTGGAATCAGCCCCAGCATTTT.

V usage is TRBV20-1 and J usage is TRBJ2-7; D is perhaps TRBD2 (5 bases). The CDR3 length is 15 residues. V lost 3 bases, J lost 2 bases, and 17 bases lay in between. Per germline, CDR1 DFQATT and CDR2 SNEGSKA (reference sequence). The CDR3 spells CSASAPDWKTYEQYF. DNA for the CDR3: TGCAGTGCTAGTGCCCCGGACTGGAAAACCTACGAGCAGTACTTC.

The genes are TRBV19 and TRBJ1-1; maybe TRBD1 (5 bases). From germline, CDR1 is LNHDA and CDR2 SQIVND (reference sequence). V was trimmed by 2 bases and J by 2 bases, leaving 6 bases between them. The CDR3 extends over 13 amino acids. CDR3 nucleotide sequence: TGTGCCAGTAGTATACAGGGTAACACTGAAGCTTTCTTT. This gives the protein CASSIQGNTEAFF.

This clone has just a few counts. This chain connects TRBV11-3 to TRBJ2-7, with 7 positions matching TRBD2. The CDR3 contains 12 residues. Germline V CDR1 and CDR2: SGHNT, YENEEA. The trim removed 3 bases at V and 7 bases at J, leaving 3 bases unmatched. DNA of the CDR3: TGTGCCAGCAGCTTCGGGGGGACGGAGCAGTACTTC. Residues: CASSFGGTEQYF.

The V and J genes are TRBV6-6 and TRBJ2-5; 8 bases match TRBD2. Germline lookup yields CDR1 MNHNY and CDR2 SVGAGI (reference sequence). The CDR3 loop spans 16 amino acids. With V trimmed by 7 bases and J by 5 bases, 15 bases remained unmatched. CDR3 coding DNA: TGTGCCAGCACAAACCGGGCGGGGGGCGGCGGTGAGACCCAGTACTTC. This translates into CASTNRAGGGGETQYF.

The rearrangement links TRBV5-6 to TRBJ2-2, with a tentative D call TRBD2 (5 bases). In germline, CDR1 is SGHDT, CDR2 YYEEEE. V was clipped by 4 bases and J by 0 bases, with 13 bases between them. The length of the CDR3 is 16 residues. This CDR3 reads CASSGGRVANTGELFF. The CDR3 DNA is TGTGCCAGCAGCGGAGGACGCGTCGCGAACACCGGGGAGCTGTTTTTT. Looking up the rest from reference TRBV5-6 and TRBJ2-2 gives the full variable domain: DAGVTQSPTHLIKTRGQQVTLRCSPKSGHDTVSWYQQALGQGPQFIFQYYEEEERQRGNFPDRFSGHQFPNYSSELNVNALLLGDSALYLCASSGGRVANTGELFFGEGSRLTVL.

The V and J genes are TRBV6-1 and TRBJ1-5; 9 nucleotides agree with TRBD1. V dropped 2 bases and J dropped 4; count of bases not matched to a gene: 3. The V gene's germline CDR1 is MNHNS and CDR2 SASEGT. This CDR3 region has 15 residues. The CDR3 bases are TGTGCCAGCAGTGAATCGGGGACAGGGAATCAGCCCCAGCATTTT. Encoded protein: CASSESGTGNQPQHF.

This rearrangement joins TRBV6-1 to TRBJ1-5; D uncertain. Germline V gene sequence: CDR1 MNHNS, CDR2 SASEGT. CDR3 length: 14 residues. V was trimmed by 2 bases and J by 4 bases, leaving 9 bases between them. The DNA for the CDR3 is TGTGCCAGCAGTGAAACGTGGAGAAATCAGCCCCAGCATTTT. This gives the protein CASSETWRNQPQHF.

This clone was seen only once. V gene TRBV14 combines with J gene TRBJ2-5, with D perhaps matching TRBD2 (5 bases). V was cut by 3 bases and J by 6 bases, with 17 bases left in between. CDR1 SGHDN and CDR2 FVKESK come from the germline V gene. CDR3 length: 15 residues. DNA for the CDR3: TGTGCCAGCAGCCACTCAGGAGTCCCGGGAAAGACCCAGTACTTC. Amino acid sequence: CASSHSGVPGKTQYF.

The chain joins TRBV30 to TRBJ1-1, with D possibly matching TRBD1 (5 bases). This CDR3 has 15 residues. Germline V gene sequence: CDR1 GTSNPN, CDR2 SVGIG (reference sequence). V lost 2 bases and J 0 bases, leaving 13 bases between the germline ends. The CDR3 spells CAWSFLGVMNTEAFF. The CDR3 nucleotides read TGTGCCTGGAGTTTCCTAGGGGTCATGAACACTGAAGCTTTCTTT.

The sample holds a few counts of this clone. This chain connects TRBV7-3 to TRBJ1-6, with 8 nucleotides matching TRBD1. This CDR3 is 16 amino acids long. Germline values: CDR1 SGHTA, CDR2 FQGTGA. V shed 3 bases, J shed 6 bases, and the junction held 7 bases outside the gene matches. CDR3 nucleotide sequence: TGTGCCAGCAGCTTGCAGGGGGCCTCTTCTAATTCACCCCTCCACTTT. This encodes CASSLQGASSNSPLHF.

This chain joins TRBV10-3 and TRBJ2-1; a possible D gene is TRBD2 (6 bases). CDR3 length equals 16 residues. Trimming cost V 0 bases and J 2 bases, with 11 bases left between them. Germline CDR1 and CDR2: ENHRY and SYGVKD. The CDR3 reads CAISESTRGPYNEQFF. The CDR3 coding sequence is TGTGCCATCAGTGAGTCGACGCGGGGACCCTACAATGAGCAGTTCTTC.